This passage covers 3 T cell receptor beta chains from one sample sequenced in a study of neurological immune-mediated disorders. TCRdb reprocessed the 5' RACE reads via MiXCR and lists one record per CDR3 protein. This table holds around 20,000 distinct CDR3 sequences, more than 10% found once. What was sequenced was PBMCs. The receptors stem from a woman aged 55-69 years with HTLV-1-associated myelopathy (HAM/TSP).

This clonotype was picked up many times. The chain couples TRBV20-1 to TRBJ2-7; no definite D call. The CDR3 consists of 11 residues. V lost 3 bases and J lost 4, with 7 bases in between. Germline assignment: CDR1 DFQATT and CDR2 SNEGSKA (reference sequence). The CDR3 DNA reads TGCAGTGCTAGGCTTGGGTACGAGCAGTACTTC. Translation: CSARLGYEQYF.

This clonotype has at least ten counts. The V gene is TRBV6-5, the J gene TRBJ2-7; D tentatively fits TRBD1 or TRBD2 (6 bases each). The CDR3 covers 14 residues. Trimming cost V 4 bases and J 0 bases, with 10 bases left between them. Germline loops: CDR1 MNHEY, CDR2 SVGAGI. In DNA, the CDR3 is TGTGCCAGCAGTTCAGGAGGGGGCTCCTACGAGCAGTACTTC. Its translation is CASSSGGGSYEQYF.

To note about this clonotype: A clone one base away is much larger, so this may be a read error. This CDR3 is CSAKRDSRADQPQHF. The CDR3 DNA is TGCAGTGCCAAGAGGGACTCCAGGGCGGATCAGCCCCAGCATTTT. The chain carries TRBV20-1 and TRBJ1-5, with TRBD1 as a possible D gene (5 bases). V lost 6 bases and J 5 bases, leaving 20 bases between the germline ends. Germline CDR1 and CDR2: DFQATT and SNEGSKA (reference sequence). The CDR3 has 15 residues.